The present TCR beta chain was sequenced within a study of T cell responses to AZD1222 COVID-19 vaccine. Study observations and caveats: CD4 TCRs covered the whole spike, strongest at regions 160-218 and 743-854.

With respect to this clone: Its antigen is not known.

Profiled with immunoSEQ multiplex PCR; TCRdb holds only in-frame clones, not every one. The profile shows 130,000 or so clones, 92% of them singletons. The sample here was peripheral blood, taken on day 0 of AZD1222 vaccination. The TCR comes from an adult in good health.

The CDR3 is CASSLDQGPNQPQHF. The CDR3 DNA follows: TGTGCCAGCAGCTTAGACCAGGGGCCAAATCAGCCCCAGCATTTT. The rearrangement uses TRBV7-6 and TRBJ1-5; tentatively, D is TRBD1 (6 bases). This CDR3 is built from 15 residues. Deletions cut 1 base from V and 4 bases from J, with 11 bases between. Per the germline V gene, CDR1 is SGHVS and CDR2 is FNYEAQ.